Each of the 23 T cell receptor beta chains below was sequenced from the same sample in a study of pediatric ulcerative colitis. The method was immunoSEQ multiplex PCR; TCRdb's version includes in-frame clones alone and lacks a portion of them. Of 54,000 or so clones listed, around 86% were seen once; the top ten hold over 1.3%. Sequenced sample: blood. Receptor source: a boy between 10 and 17 years old who was a control in a study of pediatric ulcerative colitis.

The CDR3 protein is CASSPRDNQETQYF. The CDR3 DNA reads TGTGCCAGCAGCCCACGCGACAACCAAGAGACCCAGTACTTC. The chain links TRBV7-6 to TRBJ2-5; unclear D gene. Germline CDR1 and CDR2: SGHVS and FNYEAQ. Trimming stripped 5 bases from V and 0 bases from J, with 10 bases between. CDR3 length equals 14 residues.

J is TRBJ2-6 and V is TRBV5-1, with D tentatively TRBD1 (7 bases). The CDR3 loop spans 19 amino acids. V was cut by 3 bases and J by 3 bases, with 22 bases left in between. CDR1 is SGHRS, CDR2 YFSETQ, per germline. The CDR3 DNA sequence: TGCGCCAGCAGCTCAGGAGGTGGAGGGGGCGCGGGTGGGGCCAACGTCCTGACTTTC. Translating gives CASSSGGGGGAGGANVLTF.

This chain joins TRBV7-9 and TRBJ2-1; the match to TRBD1 covers 11 bases. The V gene end was trimmed by 6 bases and the J gene end by 8 bases; junction bases not matched to a gene: 12. The CDR3 consists of 16 residues. Germline CDR1 SEHNR, CDR2 FQNEAQ (reference sequence). The CDR3 DNA sequence: TGTGCCAGCAGTTCGTTCTGGGACAGGGGGTTCGATGAGCAGTTCTTC. This encodes CASSSFWDRGFDEQFF.

A note on this clone: Germline and junction disagree at one end, which may indicate a read error. The V call is TRBV7-2, the J call TRBJ1-1; D is uncertain. This CDR3 region has 14 residues. Germline V gene data show CDR1 as SGHTA and CDR2 as FQGNSA. In nucleotides, the CDR3 is TGTGCCAGCAGATTAGGTATTTTGAGCACTGAAGCTTTCTTT. Translated, it gives CASRLGILSTEAFF.

This chain uses TRBV6-5 with TRBJ2-7; 9 bases are shared with TRBD1. Germline V gene lookup returns CDR1 MNHEY and CDR2 SVGAGI. V shed 8 bases and J 1 base; nucleotides not matched to a gene: 3. This CDR3 has 13 residues. The CDR3 sequence is CASAGTGSYEQYF. CDR3 nucleotide sequence: TGTGCCAGCGCCGGGACAGGGTCCTACGAGCAGTACTTC.

The V and J genes are TRBV19 and TRBJ1-5; D is undetermined. V lost 3 bases and J lost 4, with 7 bases in between. This CDR3 is built from 13 residues. From germline, CDR1 is LNHDA and CDR2 SQIVND (reference sequence). CDR3 nucleotide sequence: TGTGCCAGTAGTATGTCTCTTAATCAGCCCCAGCATTTT. It encodes CASSMSLNQPQHF.

V gene TRBV5-6 combines with J gene TRBJ1-4, with 7 bases that match TRBD1. The germline CDR1 and CDR2 sequences are SGHDT and YYEEEE. There are 15 residues in the CDR3. V was clipped by 0 bases and J by 4 bases; unmatched bases: 3. The CDR3 DNA follows: TGTGCCAGCAGCTTGGTAGGGGGCTTTAATGAAAAACTGTTTTTT. Translated: CASSLVGGFNEKLFF. The whole variable domain, remainder taken from reference TRBV5-6 and TRBJ1-4, is DAGVTQSPTHLIKTRGQQVTLRCSPKSGHDTVSWYQQALGQGPQFIFQYYEEEERQRGNFPDRFSGHQFPNYSSELNVNALLLGDSALYLCASSLVGGFNEKLFFGSGTQLSVL.

The V gene is TRBV19, the J gene TRBJ1-1; 7 positions agree with TRBD1. CDR1 is LNHDA, CDR2 SQIVND, per germline (reference sequence). V dropped 1 base and J dropped 5; count of bases not matched to a gene: 13. This CDR3 has 17 amino acids. Here the CDR3 reads CASSIAFIREGATEAFF. The CDR3 bases are TGTGCCAGTAGTATAGCGTTCATAAGGGAGGGGGCGACTGAAGCTTTCTTT.

The V call is TRBV2, the J call TRBJ1-1; TRBD1 agrees at 7 bases. Germline V gene sequence: CDR1 SNHLY, CDR2 FYNNEI. CDR3 size: 14 residues. V dropped 6 bases and J dropped 3; count of bases not matched to a gene: 7. CDR3 loop: CASRLRGAYTEAFF. CDR3 bases: TGTGCCAGCAGGCTCAGGGGGGCGTACACTGAAGCTTTCTTT.

V is TRBV7-2 and J is TRBJ1-1, with TRBD1 matching over 8 bases. In germline, CDR1 is SGHTA, CDR2 FQGNSA. Trimming removed 5 bases from V and 2 bases from J; junction bases left unmatched: 4. The CDR3 length is 14 residues. The CDR3 coding sequence is TGTGCCAGCAGCCCAGGACAGGGAAACACTGAAGCTTTCTTT. Residues: CASSPGQGNTEAFF.

The chain employs TRBV6-1 and TRBJ2-7, with 9 bases matching TRBD1. There are 16 residues in the CDR3. The V segment lost 0 bases and the J segment 5 bases; nucleotides outside the gene matches: 8. Germline CDR1 is MNHNS and CDR2 is SASEGT. Here the CDR3 DNA reads TGTGCCAGCAGTGAAGCGCCCGGGACAGGGTCCCACGAGCAGTACTTC. Its translation: CASSEAPGTGSHEQYF.

The rearrangement uses TRBV5-4 and TRBJ2-2, with D unresolved. Trimming cost V 0 bases and J 7 bases, with 10 bases left between them. Germline V gene lookup returns CDR1 SGHNT and CDR2 YYREEE (reference sequence). The CDR3 loop spans 14 amino acids. The CDR3 protein is CASSLGLGGGELFF. Written as DNA, the CDR3 is TGTGCCAGCAGCTTGGGGCTCGGTGGCGGGGAGCTGTTTTTT. The full variable domain, rest sourced from reference TRBV5-4 and TRBJ2-2, is ETGVTQSPTHLIKTRGQQVTLRCSSQSGHNTVSWYQQALGQGPQFIFQYYREEENGRGNFPPRFSGLQFPNYSSELNVNALELDDSALYLCASSLGLGGGELFFGEGSRLTVL.

The J gene is TRBJ2-3, the V gene TRBV5-1; TRBD2 matches at 8 bases. Trimming cost V 2 bases and J 6 bases; bases outside gene matches: 8. Germline V gene lookup returns CDR1 SGHRS and CDR2 YFSETQ. The CDR3 covers 15 residues. The CDR3 DNA follows: TGCGCCAGCAGCTTAGGGCGGGAGGTCGGGGATACGCAGTATTTT. Translation: CASSLGREVGDTQYF.

The chain combines TRBV14 with TRBJ2-1; D remains ambiguous. CDR3 length equals 13 residues. Per germline, CDR1 SGHDN and CDR2 FVKESK. Trimming pared 0 bases from V and 5 bases from J, leaving 5 bases between. This chain's CDR3 is CASSQDSNNEQFF. The CDR3 DNA sequence: TGTGCCAGCAGCCAAGATAGCAACAATGAGCAGTTCTTC.

The chain joins TRBV19 to TRBJ2-2; 12 bases are shared with TRBD2. Germline loops: CDR1 LNHDA, CDR2 SQIVND (reference sequence). CDR3 length: 16 residues. J gave up 5 bases and V 6 bases, and 7 bases lay outside the gene matches. The CDR3: CASRQTSGGWTGELFF. The CDR3 nucleotides are TGTGCCAGTAGGCAGACTAGCGGGGGTTGGACCGGGGAGCTGTTTTTT.

This clone was detected once. The gene calls are TRBV5-6 and TRBJ1-6; a weak D match, TRBD1 (5 bases). V gave up 0 bases and J gave up 10 bases, with 11 bases separating them. The CDR3 has 14 amino acids. Germline CDR1 is SGHDT and CDR2 is YYEEEE. The CDR3 DNA is TGTGCCAGCAGCTTGGAGGGGACCGGATCACCCCTCCACTTT. It yields the protein CASSLEGTGSPLHF.

The chain couples TRBV7-9 to TRBJ2-4, with TRBD1 matching over 10 bases. Trimming took 4 bases from V and 3 from J; bases not matched to a gene: 6. Germline V gene data show CDR1 as SEHNR and CDR2 as FQNEAQ (reference sequence). This CDR3 is built from 16 residues. The CDR3 region has the DNA TGTGCCAGCAGCTATTGGACAGGGGGAGGCAAAAACATTCAGTACTTC. Protein product: CASSYWTGGGKNIQYF. Looking up the rest from reference TRBV7-9 and TRBJ2-4 gives the full variable domain: DTGVSQNPRHKITKRGQNVTFRCDPISEHNRLYWYRQTLGQGPEFLTYFQNEAQLEKSRLLSDRFSAERPKGSFSTLEIQRTEQGDSAMYLCASSYWTGGGKNIQYFGAGTRLSVL.

The chain links TRBV18 to TRBJ1-1, with 8 bases lining up with TRBD1. The CDR3 runs to 14 residues. The V and J ends lost 6 bases and 8 bases, in that order; junction bases with no gene match: 11. CDR1 KGHSH and CDR2 LQKENI come from the germline V gene. The CDR3 spells CASSPSGQGWEAFF. The CDR3 nucleotides are TGTGCCAGCTCCCCCTCAGGACAGGGATGGGAAGCTTTCTTT.

The chain carries TRBV6-6 and TRBJ1-2; 7 nucleotides align to TRBD1. Germline loops: CDR1 MNHNY, CDR2 SVGAGI (reference sequence). CDR3 length: 13 residues. V lost 5 bases, J lost 2 bases, and 2 bases stayed unmatched. This CDR3 is CASSPGQNYGYTF. The CDR3 DNA is TGTGCCAGCAGTCCGGGACAGAACTATGGCTACACCTTC.

The chain carries TRBV7-3 and TRBJ2-1, with D possibly matching TRBD2 (5 bases). The CDR3 length is 15 residues. V lost 2 bases and J 8 bases, leaving 16 bases between the germline ends. The germline V gene encodes CDR1 SGHTA and CDR2 FQGTGA. This CDR3 is CASSLGPTEDDEQFF. DNA of the CDR3: TGTGCCAGCAGCTTAGGCCCGACGGAGGACGATGAGCAGTTCTTC.

The rearrangement joins TRBV6-4 to TRBJ2-3; D call uncertain. The CDR3 is 13 amino acids. CDR1 MRHNA and CDR2 SNTAGT come from the germline V gene. Trimming took 3 bases from V and 6 from J, leaving 10 bases between them. The CDR3 DNA sequence: TGTGCCAGCAGTGATCAGCCTGGCGATACGCAGTATTTT. It translates to CASSDQPGDTQYF.

The rearrangement uses TRBV29-1 and TRBJ2-2; 8 bases align to TRBD1. CDR3 length equals 14 residues. Trimming cost V 3 bases and J 3 bases; bases outside gene matches: 3. Germline V lookup: CDR1 SQVTM, CDR2 ANQGSEA. This CDR3 is CSVDIQGDTGELFF. CDR3 nucleotides: TGCAGCGTTGACATACAGGGGGACACCGGGGAGCTGTTTTTT.

In this sample, this clone turned up once. The chain recombines TRBV9 with TRBJ2-1; perhaps TRBD1 as D (6 bases). CDR1 and CDR2 (germline): SGDLS, YYNGEE. This CDR3 comprises 15 residues. The V end was cut by 4 bases, the J end by 6 bases, with 17 bases between. In DNA, the CDR3 is TGTGCCAGCAGCACCCGGCGAACAGGGATCAATGAGCAGTTCTTC. It codes for CASSTRRTGINEQFF. Full variable domain (rest looked up from reference TRBV9 and TRBJ2-1): DSGVTQTPKHLITATGQRVTLRCSPRSGDLSVYWYQQSLDQGLQFLIQYYNGEERAKGNILERFSAQQFPDLHSELNLSSLELGDSALYFCASSTRRTGINEQFFGPGTRLTVL.